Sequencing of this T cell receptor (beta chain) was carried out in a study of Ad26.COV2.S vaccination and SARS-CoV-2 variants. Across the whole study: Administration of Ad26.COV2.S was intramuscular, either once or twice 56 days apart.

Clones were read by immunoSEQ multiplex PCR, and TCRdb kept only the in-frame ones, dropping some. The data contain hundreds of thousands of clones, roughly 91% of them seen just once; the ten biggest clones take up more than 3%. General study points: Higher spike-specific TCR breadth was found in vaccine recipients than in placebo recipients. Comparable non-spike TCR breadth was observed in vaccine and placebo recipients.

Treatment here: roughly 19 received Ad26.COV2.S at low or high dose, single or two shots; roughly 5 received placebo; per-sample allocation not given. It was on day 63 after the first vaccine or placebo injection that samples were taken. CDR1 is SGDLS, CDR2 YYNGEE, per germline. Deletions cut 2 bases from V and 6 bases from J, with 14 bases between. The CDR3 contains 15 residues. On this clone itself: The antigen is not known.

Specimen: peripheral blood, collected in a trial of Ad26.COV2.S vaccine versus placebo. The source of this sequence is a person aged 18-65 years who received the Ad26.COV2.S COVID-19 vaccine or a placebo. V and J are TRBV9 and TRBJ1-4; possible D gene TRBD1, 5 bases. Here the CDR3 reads CASSVDGQGHEKLFF. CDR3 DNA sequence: TGTGCCAGCAGCGTTGACGGGCAGGGCCATGAAAAACTGTTTTTT.